This entry is about one T cell receptor (beta chain). Its antigen remains unidentified. Each CDR3 protein is one row after TCRdb ran MiXCR on the 5' RACE reads. The sample carries 400,000 to 450,000 distinct CDR3 sequences, roughly a sixth recorded once. This sample stems from a study of T cells after yellow fever vaccination. As for the study in general: Fractions containing few cells were prepared with SMART-Seq v4 Ultra Low Input. Notes on the study in general: Researchers cautioned that FACS-sorted repertoires could harbor abundant clonotypes contaminating from the bulk population. Although most clonotypes did not, a small share appeared in both CD4 and CD8 compartments.

CDR3 length: 13 amino acids. The germline V and J ends were trimmed by 4 bases and 6 bases, with 12 bases remaining between them. Germline CDR1 is SQVTM and CDR2 is ANQGSEA. The clonotype was recovered from a man younger than 35 who received the YFV17D yellow fever vaccine. This material consisted of PBMCs, taken before the yellow fever booster vaccination. The V gene is TRBV29-1, the J gene TRBJ1-4; no reliable D call. The CDR3 DNA sequence: TGCAGCGTTGGTTCCGAGTGGGATGAAAAACTGTTTTTT. Protein: CSVGSEWDEKLFF.